What follows is one TCR beta chain and its context. The antigen this receptor binds is unknown. No base quality information exists; no much larger clone differs at one position. The library was produced with the immunoSEQ multiplex PCR assay. A mixture of 60 forward primers for TCR Vbeta segments and 13 reverse primers for TCR Jbeta segments was used in the multiplex PCR. Amplification of the CDR3 region of rearranged TCR beta genes was performed with a multiplex PCR assay on genomic DNA. The amplified TCR beta libraries were sequenced on the Illumina HiSeq System as 87-base-pair reads. The paper's data handling went like this. A later analysis tallied 75 million to 95 million unique TCR beta chains across the 640 or so repertoires, and approximately 12 million of those chains were shared by two or more donors. To remove PCR and sequencing errors, raw reads were error-corrected and collapsed into unique sequences using a nearest-neighbor algorithm that merged closely related sequences. To assign V, D and J gene segments, CDR3 sequences were aligned to IMGT reference sequences. Each retained sequence needed at least a six-nucleotide match to both a V gene segment and a J gene segment. A rearrangement was called productive if the CDR3 had no stop codons and remained in frame with V and J, and every other rearrangement was called non-productive. Following IMGT convention, CDR3 was defined as the stretch from the second conserved V-encoded cysteine to the conserved J-encoded phenylalanine. The earlier analysis of 587 of the donors excluded sequences that lacked an unambiguous match to a single V gene segment. An earlier analysis of some 610 of the donors called V segments functional above 56.7% productive rearrangements and segregating when the between-donor standard deviation exceeded 5%. A statistical classification framework was built for diagnosing cytomegalovirus status from the catalog of TCR beta chain sequences. In a later analysis, V and J genes were assigned by comparing TCR nucleotide sequences against IMGT/GENE-DB human TR gene sequences. In a later analysis, CDR3 sequences and most-parsimonious VDJ recombination scenarios were assigned using the TCRdist pipeline. In a later analysis, each TCR beta chain was defined by its CDR3 amino acid sequence together with its V-gene family, and reads without a unique V-gene family were excluded. As a way to deal with suspected cross-contamination and a sequencing artifact, a later analysis dropped 450 to 600 nucleotide sequences that were highly shared and had low generation probability. In a later analysis, a clonal expansion index was calculated for each public chain from normalized within-repertoire ranks of inferred template counts. Generation probabilities in a later analysis came from a VDJ recombination model fitted to out-of-frame rearrangements, and those results were checked against IGoR. In a later analysis, TCR-TCR, TCR-HLA and TCR-CMV co-occurrence was scored with hypergeometric tests, and a repertoire-size bias correction was applied to TCR pairs. False discovery rates were estimated in a later analysis by permuting HLA or CMV assignments 20 times. In a later analysis, co-occurring TCRs were grouped with DBSCAN, and TCRdist sequence similarity was added when clustering was performed within HLA-allele-positive subsets. For co-occurrence clustering, repertoires with fewer than 30,000 or more than 120,000 public chains were excluded, along with four to six repertoires with anomalous nucleotide sharing. As stored in TCRdb, this immuneACCESS dataset retains in-frame rearrangements with V and J assigned. A fraction of the clones does not appear; measured against another copy, unresolved V genes explain less than half of the discrepancy, and the remainder lacks a known reason. V and J calls and clone size come straight from that table; D and trimming were deduced from the DNA. Recorded for this sample are 100,000 or so clones; 76% of them occurred a single time. Around 4.4% of the sample goes to the ten largest clones.

The sample originates from a study of cytomegalovirus exposure and HLA in healthy donors (dated by TCRdb to about 2017). At the level of the whole study: An earlier analysis of about 530 of the donors reported 250 to 300 Gb of sequence data and 90 million to 120 million unique TCR beta sequences obtained from about 180 million T cells. An early release that covered 500 to 800 HLA-typed donors contained approximately 300 gigabases of sequencing data and 85 million to 100 million unique TCR sequences. Of the 300 to 500 genotyped donors, 81% were placed in the genetic ancestry cluster associated with self-reported Caucasian donors. The aim of the study was to test whether cataloging public T cell receptors could identify signatures of past pathogen exposure. The study used immunosequencing to profile the T cell repertoires of approximately 650 subjects and linked those repertoires to cytomegalovirus serostatus. Along with the approximately 650-subject first cohort, a separate validation cohort of over a hundred different subjects was used. The study combined high-throughput TCR immunosequencing, statistical association of individual TCRs with disease status, and machine learning to predict cytomegalovirus infection status. A later analysis re-examined previously published TCR beta repertoires from 610 or so donors and added high-resolution HLA genotyping to investigate patterns of TCR occurrence. In the later analysis, no new phenotypic data were used to find candidate immune exposures; instead, reliance was placed on TCR beta sequences and their occurrence across donors. An earlier analysis of several hundred of the donors applied high-throughput TCR beta sequencing to assess whether each TCR beta V gene segment acted as functional or pseudogenic. Donor age, sex, ethnicity and CMV serostatus were collected together with the repertoire data. In a later genetic analysis, genome-wide SNP genotypes for about three fifths of the roughly 670 donors were used, and that subset was treated as a discovery cohort. Every discovery cohort repertoire had been produced on one sequencing platform. HLA typing covered class I and class II loci at four-digit resolution. Typing coverage differed by locus: A, B, C, DRB1 and DQB1 were typed in about 620-630 donors, DQA1 in around 500, DPA1 in roughly 590, and DPB1 in around 490. Because of strong linkage in the cohort, roughly five DR-DQ haplotypes were treated as single units for association and clustering. On average, roughly 250,000 unique TCR beta nucleotide sequences were sequenced per donor among 350 to 400 genotyped donors of the cohort, with about 19% of those sequences being non-productive.

Overall study results and their limits: A further reported finding was that TCR beta sequences accurately predicted the HLA-A and HLA-B alleles for most subjects in the first cohort. A later analysis found that TCR association rates varied across HLA loci, with DRB1 alleles showing the most associated TCRs and HLA-C alleles the fewest. While some public TCRs were present in many individuals, most TCR sequences turned up only very rarely across donors. Because the 87-base-pair reads could not distinguish some IMGT-functional V segments, including TRBV6-2 and TRBV6-3, those segments were excluded. Cytomegalovirus status was reported to be diagnosed by the classifier with high specificity and sensitivity in both the original and validation cohorts. In a later genetic analysis, fewer N-insertions in productive TCRs were reported among donors in an Asian-associated ancestry cluster than the roughly 700-donor mean. An association between a missense DCLRE1C variant and V-gene and J-gene trimming of TCR beta chains was found in a later genetic analysis and replicated in an independent cohort. For the cohort, immune exposure information was limited to CMV serostatus. A group of highly shared sequence variants was considered likely to be a technical artifact of the sequencing pipeline. In a later analysis, most CMV-associated TCR beta chains were found to appear HLA-restricted, with HLA associations seemingly driven largely by CMV exposure. In a later analysis, HLA-associated TCR beta chains were found to be more clonally expanded and to have lower generation probabilities than equally common non-associated chains. Assigning TCR associations to individual alleles was difficult when HLA alleles, especially DR and DQ, strongly co-occurred. The study gave a list of 150 to 200 TCR beta chains associated with cytomegalovirus. Broadly in line with IMGT annotations, most TCR beta V segments showed up in productive rearrangements about 87% or about 30% of the time in an earlier analysis of about 500 of the donors. Only TCR beta chains were sequenced in this cohort, and the absence of alpha or paired-chain data limited detectable features. The presence/absence analyses assumed that sequencing depth was roughly uniform across donors, and that assumption may not be true. It was suggested by the authors that the approach could potentially be generalized to other disease states and immunological phenotypes. A few of the identified cytomegalovirus-associated TCR beta chains were confirmed in vitro to be specific for cytomegalovirus antigens. Correlated functional status among segregating V segments might reflect linkage disequilibrium, but an unknown experimental factor could not be ruled out. The earlier analysis of a few hundred of the donors excluded roughly 16 rarely observed V segments, including chromosome 9 orphons, because counts were too low. Because HLA typing was missing for some donors at each locus, association tests included only the typed subset. According to a later analysis, parvovirus B19, influenza, CMV and Epstein-Barr virus appeared linked to several top co-occurrence clusters. At a false discovery rate of 0.05, a later analysis linked some 17,000 TCR beta sequences to specific HLA alleles.

The cohort consisted of some 730 healthy bone marrow donors. At the time of sampling, every cohort member was nominally healthy, though immune exposures that went unrecorded were likely present. The donor was CMV seronegative and belonged to the group of 380 or so seronegative cohort members. Every donor gave a peripheral blood sample, and the peripheral blood mononuclear cells from that sample were used for TCR beta sequencing. Genomic DNA extraction from the blood cell samples was performed with the Qiagen DNeasy Blood Extraction Kit. Via the germline V gene (reference sequence), CDR1 is MNHNY and CDR2 SVGAGI. The CDR3 has 14 amino acids, counting the end cysteine and phenylalanine. Only CDR3 DNA is held: 42 bases, read in frame from base 1. V is pruned by 6 bases and J by 11 bases, leaving 15 bases of the junction without a gene match.

The specimen was PBMCs. The TCR originated in a middle-aged man in good health and CMV-seronegative. The V and J genes are TRBV6-6 and TRBJ1-1, with TRBD1 matching 7 junction bases. In nucleotides, the sequence is TGTGCCAGCAGACTACAGGAGGGGGCTCGGTTGGCTTTCTTT. Protein translation: CASRLQEGARLAFF.